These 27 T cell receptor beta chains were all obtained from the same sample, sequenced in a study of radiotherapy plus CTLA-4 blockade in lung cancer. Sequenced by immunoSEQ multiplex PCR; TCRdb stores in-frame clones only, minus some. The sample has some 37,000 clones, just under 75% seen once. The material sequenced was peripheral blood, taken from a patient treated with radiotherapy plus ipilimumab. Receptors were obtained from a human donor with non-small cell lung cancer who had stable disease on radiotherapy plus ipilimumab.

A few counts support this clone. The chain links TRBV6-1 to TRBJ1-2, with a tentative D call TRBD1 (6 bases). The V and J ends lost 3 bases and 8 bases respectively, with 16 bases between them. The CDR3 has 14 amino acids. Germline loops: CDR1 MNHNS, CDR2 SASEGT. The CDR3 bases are TGTGCCAGCAGTGAGAACAGGGTATTGGGCGGCTACACCTTC. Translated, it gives CASSENRVLGGYTF.

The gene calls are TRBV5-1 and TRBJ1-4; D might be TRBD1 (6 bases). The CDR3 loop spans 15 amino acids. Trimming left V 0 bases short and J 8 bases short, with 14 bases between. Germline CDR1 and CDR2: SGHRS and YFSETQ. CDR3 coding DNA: TGCGCCAGCAGCTTGGTGGGGGGGCTAGGCGAAAAACTGTTTTTT. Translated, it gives CASSLVGGLGEKLFF.

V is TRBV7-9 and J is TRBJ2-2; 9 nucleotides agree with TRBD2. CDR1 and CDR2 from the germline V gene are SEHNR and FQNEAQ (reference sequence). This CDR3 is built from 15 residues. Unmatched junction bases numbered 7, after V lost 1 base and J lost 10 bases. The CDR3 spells CASSLEIAGVKELFF. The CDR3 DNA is TGTGCCAGCAGCTTAGAGATAGCGGGGGTGAAGGAGCTGTTTTTT.

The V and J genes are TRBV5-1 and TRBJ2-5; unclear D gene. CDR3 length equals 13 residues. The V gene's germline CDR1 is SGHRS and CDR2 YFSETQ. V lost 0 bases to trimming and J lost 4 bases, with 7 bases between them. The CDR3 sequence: CASSLVLAETQYF. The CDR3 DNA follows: TGCGCCAGCAGCTTGGTCTTAGCAGAGACCCAGTACTTC. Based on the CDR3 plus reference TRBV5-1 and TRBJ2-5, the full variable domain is KAGVTQTPRYLIKTRGQQVTLSCSPISGHRSVSWYQQTPGQGLQFLFEYFSETQRNKGNFPGRFSGRQFSNSRSEMNVSTLELGDSALYLCASSLVLAETQYFGPGTRLLVL.

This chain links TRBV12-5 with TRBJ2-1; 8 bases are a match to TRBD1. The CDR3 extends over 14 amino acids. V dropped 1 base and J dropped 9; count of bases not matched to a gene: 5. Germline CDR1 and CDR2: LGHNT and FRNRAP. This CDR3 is CASGLAQGASEQFF. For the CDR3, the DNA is TGTGCTAGTGGTTTGGCCCAGGGGGCCAGTGAGCAGTTCTTC.

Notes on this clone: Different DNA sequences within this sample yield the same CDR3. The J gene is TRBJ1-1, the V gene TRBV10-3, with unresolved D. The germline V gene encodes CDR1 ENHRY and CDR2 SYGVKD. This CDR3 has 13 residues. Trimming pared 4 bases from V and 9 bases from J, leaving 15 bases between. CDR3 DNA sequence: TGTGCCATCAGTGGGCAGTTGGCATTCCAAGCTTTCTTT. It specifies CAISGQLAFQAFF.

The CDR3 nucleotides read TGTGCCAGCAGCTGGTTGGGACAGGATCATTCACCCCTCCACTTT. Translating it yields CASSWLGQDHSPLHF. The chain couples TRBV5-6 to TRBJ1-6; TRBD1 agrees at 8 bases. Losses at the gene ends were 3 bases for V and 8 bases for J; bases not matched to a gene: 7. This CDR3 spans 15 amino acids. The germline CDR1 and CDR2 sequences are SGHDT and YYEEEE.

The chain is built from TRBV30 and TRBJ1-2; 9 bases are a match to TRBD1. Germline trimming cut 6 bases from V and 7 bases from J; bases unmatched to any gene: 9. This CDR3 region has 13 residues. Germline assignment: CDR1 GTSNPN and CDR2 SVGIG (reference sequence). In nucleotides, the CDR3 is TGTGCCTGCACAACAGGGGGCTTTTTTGGCTACACCTTC. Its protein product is CACTTGGFFGYTF.

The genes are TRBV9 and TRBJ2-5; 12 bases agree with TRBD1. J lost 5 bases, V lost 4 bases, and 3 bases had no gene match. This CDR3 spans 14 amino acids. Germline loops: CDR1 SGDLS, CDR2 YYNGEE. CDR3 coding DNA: TGTGCCAGCAGCCGGGGACAGGGGGCTGAGACCCAGTACTTC. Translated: CASSRGQGAETQYF.

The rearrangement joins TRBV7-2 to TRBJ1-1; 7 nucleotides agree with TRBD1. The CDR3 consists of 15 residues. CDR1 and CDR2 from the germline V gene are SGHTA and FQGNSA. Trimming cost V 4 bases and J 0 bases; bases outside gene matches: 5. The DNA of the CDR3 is TGTGCCAGCAGCTACGGACAGGAAATGAACACTGAAGCTTTCTTT. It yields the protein CASSYGQEMNTEAFF.

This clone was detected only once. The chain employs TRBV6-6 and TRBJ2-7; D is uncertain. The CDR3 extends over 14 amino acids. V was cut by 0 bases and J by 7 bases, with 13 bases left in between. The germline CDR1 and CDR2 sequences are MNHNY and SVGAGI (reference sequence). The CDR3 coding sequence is TGTGCCAGCAGTTACTCGATGGCTAGTCGAGAGCAGTACTTC. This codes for CASSYSMASREQYF.

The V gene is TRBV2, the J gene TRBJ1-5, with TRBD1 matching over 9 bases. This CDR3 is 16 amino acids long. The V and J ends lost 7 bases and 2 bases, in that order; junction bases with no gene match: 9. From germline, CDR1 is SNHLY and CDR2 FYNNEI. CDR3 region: CASKDRGWSGNQPQHF. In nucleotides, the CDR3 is TGTGCCAGCAAGGACAGGGGATGGTCGGGCAATCAGCCCCAGCATTTT.

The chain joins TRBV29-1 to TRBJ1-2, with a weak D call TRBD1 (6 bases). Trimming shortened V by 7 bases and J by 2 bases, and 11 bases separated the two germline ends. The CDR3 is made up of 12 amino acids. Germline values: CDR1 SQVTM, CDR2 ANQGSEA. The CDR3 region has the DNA TGCAGCGCTGGGGGGGCGAACTATGGCTACACCTTC. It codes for CSAGGANYGYTF.

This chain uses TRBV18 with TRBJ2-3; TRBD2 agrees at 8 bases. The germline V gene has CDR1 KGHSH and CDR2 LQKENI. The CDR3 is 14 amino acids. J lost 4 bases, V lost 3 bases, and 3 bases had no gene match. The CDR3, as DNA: TGTGCCAGCTCACCGGGACTAGTCCCAGATACGCAGTATTTT. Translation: CASSPGLVPDTQYF.

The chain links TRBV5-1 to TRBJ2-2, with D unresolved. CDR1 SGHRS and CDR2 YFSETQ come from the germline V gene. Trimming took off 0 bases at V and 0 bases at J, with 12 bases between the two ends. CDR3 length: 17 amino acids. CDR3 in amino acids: CASSLDAVGSNTGELFF. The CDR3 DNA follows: TGCGCCAGCAGCTTGGATGCGGTTGGTTCGAACACCGGGGAGCTGTTTTTT.

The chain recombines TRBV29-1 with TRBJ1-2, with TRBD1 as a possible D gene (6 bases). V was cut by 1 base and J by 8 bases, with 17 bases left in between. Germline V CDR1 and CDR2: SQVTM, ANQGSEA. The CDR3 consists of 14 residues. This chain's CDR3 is CSVEALQGMGGYTF. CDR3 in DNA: TGCAGCGTTGAAGCGTTACAGGGTATGGGCGGCTACACCTTC.

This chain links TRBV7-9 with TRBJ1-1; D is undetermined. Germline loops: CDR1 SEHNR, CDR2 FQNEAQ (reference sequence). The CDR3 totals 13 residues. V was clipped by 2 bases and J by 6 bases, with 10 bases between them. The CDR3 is CASSLTSRAEAFF. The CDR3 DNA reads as TGTGCCAGCAGCTTAACGTCCCGGGCTGAAGCTTTCTTT.

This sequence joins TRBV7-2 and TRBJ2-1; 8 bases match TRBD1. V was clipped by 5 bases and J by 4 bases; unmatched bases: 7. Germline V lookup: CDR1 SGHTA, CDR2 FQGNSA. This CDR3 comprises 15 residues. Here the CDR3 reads CASSLSGQAYNEQFF. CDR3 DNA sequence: TGTGCCAGCAGCCTATCGGGACAGGCTTACAATGAGCAGTTCTTC.

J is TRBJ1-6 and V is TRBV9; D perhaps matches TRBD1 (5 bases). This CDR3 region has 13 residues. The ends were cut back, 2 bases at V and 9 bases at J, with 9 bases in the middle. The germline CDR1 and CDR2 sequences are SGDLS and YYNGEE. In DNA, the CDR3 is TGTGCCAGCAGCGTGGGAGGGGCTTCACCCCTCCACTTT. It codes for CASSVGGASPLHF.

The CDR3 sequence: CASGFITGANVLTF. For the CDR3, the DNA is TGTGCTAGTGGTTTTATAACTGGGGCCAACGTCCTGACTTTC. The chain joins TRBV12-5 to TRBJ2-6; D not resolved. This CDR3 contains 14 residues. Germline CDR1 is LGHNT and CDR2 is FRNRAP. V dropped 3 bases and J dropped 2 bases, with 5 bases sitting between them.

The CDR3 here is CASSLVRTGGNYGYTF. CDR3 DNA sequence: TGTGCCAGCAGCTTAGTTAGGACAGGAGGAAACTATGGCTACACCTTC. The chain uses TRBV11-3 and TRBJ1-2; 7 bases agree with TRBD1. Germline loops: CDR1 SGHNT, CDR2 YENEEA. V trimming: 1 base; J trimming: 2 bases; junction bases outside the gene matches: 7. This CDR3 comprises 16 residues.

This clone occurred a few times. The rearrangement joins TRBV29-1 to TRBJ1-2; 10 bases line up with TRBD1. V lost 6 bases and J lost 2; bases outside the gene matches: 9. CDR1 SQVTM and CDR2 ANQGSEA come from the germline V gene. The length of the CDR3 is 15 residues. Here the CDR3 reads CSVSGKTGGNYGYTF. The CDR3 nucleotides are TGCAGCGTCTCTGGGAAGACAGGGGGCAACTATGGCTACACCTTC.

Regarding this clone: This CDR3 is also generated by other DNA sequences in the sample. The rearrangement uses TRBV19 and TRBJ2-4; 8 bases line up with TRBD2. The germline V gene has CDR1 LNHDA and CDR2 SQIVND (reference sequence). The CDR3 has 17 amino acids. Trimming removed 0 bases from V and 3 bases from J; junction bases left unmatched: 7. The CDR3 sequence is CASSIEAGGLYKNIQYF. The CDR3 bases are TGTGCCAGTAGTATAGAGGCGGGGGGCCTGTACAAAAACATTCAGTACTTC.

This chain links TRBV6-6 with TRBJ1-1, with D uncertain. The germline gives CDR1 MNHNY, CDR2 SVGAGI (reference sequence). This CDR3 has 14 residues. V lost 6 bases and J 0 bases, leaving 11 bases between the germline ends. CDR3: CASRSVTVNTEAFF. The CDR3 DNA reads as TGTGCCAGCAGATCCGTGACTGTGAACACTGAAGCTTTCTTT.

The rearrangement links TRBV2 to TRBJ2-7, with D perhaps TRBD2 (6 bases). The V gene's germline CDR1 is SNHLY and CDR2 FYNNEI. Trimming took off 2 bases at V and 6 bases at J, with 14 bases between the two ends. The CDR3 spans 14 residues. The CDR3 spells CASSEPLGGVEQYF. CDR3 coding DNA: TGTGCCAGCAGTGAACCCCTCGGAGGGGTCGAGCAGTACTTC.

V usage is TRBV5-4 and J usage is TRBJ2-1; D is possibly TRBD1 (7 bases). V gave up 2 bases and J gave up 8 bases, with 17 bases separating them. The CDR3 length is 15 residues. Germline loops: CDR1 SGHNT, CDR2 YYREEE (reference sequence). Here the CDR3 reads CASSFLTGRLHEQFF. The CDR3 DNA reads TGTGCCAGCAGCTTCCTGACAGGGAGGTTACATGAGCAGTTCTTC.

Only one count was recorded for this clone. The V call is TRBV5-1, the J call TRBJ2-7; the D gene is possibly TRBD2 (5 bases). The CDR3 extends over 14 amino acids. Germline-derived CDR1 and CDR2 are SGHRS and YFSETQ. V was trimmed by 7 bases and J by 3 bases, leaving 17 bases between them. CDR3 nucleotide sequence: TGCGCCAGCGGCTCTGGTGACTACTTCTACGAGCAGTACTTC. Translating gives CASGSGDYFYEQYF.